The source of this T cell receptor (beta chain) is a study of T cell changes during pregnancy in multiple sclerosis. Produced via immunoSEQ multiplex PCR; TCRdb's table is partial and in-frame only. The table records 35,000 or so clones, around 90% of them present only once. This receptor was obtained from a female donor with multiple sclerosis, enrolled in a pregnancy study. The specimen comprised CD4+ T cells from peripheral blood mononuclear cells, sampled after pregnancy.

In DNA, the CDR3 is TGTGCCAGCAGTTTCGCAGGGGGAAGCACCGGGGAGCTGTTTTTT. Amino acid sequence: CASSFAGGSTGELFF. The chain has TRBV28 and TRBJ2-2; the match to TRBD1 covers 7 bases. Unmatched junction bases numbered 5, after V lost 3 bases and J lost 4 bases. The CDR3 sequence is 15 residues long. The germline V gene has CDR1 MDHEN and CDR2 SYDVKM.